The source of this T cell receptor beta chain is a study of blood T cell repertoires in COVID-19. Study in general: The analysed material was cDNA or gDNA that came from T cells, B-cell-depleted T cells, or PBMCs.

The Seattle site enrolled patients during active infection and followed them longitudinally. Some clones are missing from TCRdb's copy, which holds only in-frame ones; the method was immunoSEQ multiplex PCR. Of about 170,000 clones in the sample, around 87% were seen once. This clone was counted a single time. Germline CDR1 SGHDN, CDR2 FVKESK. V gave up 4 bases and J gave up 1 base, with 16 bases separating them. This CDR3 spans 16 amino acids. This chain links TRBV14 with TRBJ2-5, with D possibly being TRBD2 (5 bases). This sequence originates from a woman older than 75 with COVID-19, enrolled during active disease. The specimen was peripheral blood. The CDR3 sequence is CASSLGVLDAQETQYF. CDR3 in DNA: TGTGCCAGCAGCCTCGGGGTTTTAGACGCCCAAGAGACCCAGTACTTC. Full variable domain (outside the CDR3, taken from reference TRBV14 and TRBJ2-5): EAGVTQFPSHSVIEKGQTVTLRCDPISGHDNLYWYRRVMGKEIKFLLHFVKESKQDESGMPNNRFLAERTGGTYSTLKVQPAELEDSGVYFCASSLGVLDAQETQYFGPGTRLLVL.